A single T cell receptor beta chain is shown here with its context. Its antigen remains unidentified. Using its own MiXCR run on the reads, TCRdb lists one record per CDR3 protein. The sample contains some 480,000 distinct CDR3 sequences, around 35% of which appear only once. The data were obtained in a study of T cell repertoires in cytomegalovirus infection. Study overall: Used in the study were CMV epitopes, some recently identified and HLA-C-restricted, others well-studied and HLA-B-restricted. Signatures in public TCR beta sequences pointed to both CMV infection and matching HLA type.

CDR3 length: 16 residues. V was pared by 5 bases and J by 1 base, with 5 bases of the junction left unmatched. CDR1 SEHNR and CDR2 FQNEAQ come from the germline V gene (reference sequence). Study-level points and caveats: Across the ex vivo response, the dominant clonotypes were HLA-C-restricted CMV-specific TCR beta clonotypes.

The TCR sequence derives from a human donor in good health (CMV status not recorded). Some clones in this sample may be carry-over from other donors' samples. V gene TRBV7-9 combines with J gene TRBJ2-1; 10 positions match TRBD2. The sample consisted of cultured PBMCs, taken from culture after CMV antigen stimulation. The CDR3 spells CASSGWTSGSYNEQFF. The CDR3 region has the DNA TGTGCCAGCAGCGGCTGGACTAGCGGTTCCTACAATGAGCAGTTCTTC.